Shown below are 24 T cell receptor beta chains from a single sample sequenced in a study of cytomegalovirus exposure and HLA in healthy donors. The PCR was carried out with 60 Vbeta primers and 13 Jbeta primers. Using immunoSEQ multiplex PCR, the repertoire was profiled, and TCRdb retains in-frame clones only, with some absent. Altogether approximately 260,000 clones are present, nearly 95% being singletons, with the ten largest covering around 1.7%. Sequenced: PBMCs. Source of these receptors: a girl aged 2 to 10 in good health and CMV-seronegative.

The rearrangement uses TRBV9 and TRBJ2-1; a possible D gene is TRBD1 (6 bases). This CDR3 comprises 12 residues. Germline CDR1 reads SGDLS; CDR2 reads YYNGEE. Trimming took 7 bases from V and 4 from J, leaving 9 bases between them. The CDR3 bases are TGTGCCAGCGGGGGCCCTTACAATGAGCAGTTCTTC. Translated, it gives CASGGPYNEQFF.

This clone was seen only once. A read error may account for a junction end that differs from germline. The V call is TRBV7-9, the J call TRBJ2-7; D is undetermined. CDR3 length: 16 residues. Germline V lookup: CDR1 SEHNR, CDR2 FQNEAQ (reference sequence). CDR3 nucleotides: TGTTCCAGCAGCCACCCCCCAGACTGGCTTTGGGACGAGCAGTACTTC. Translation: CSSSHPPDWLWDEQYF.

The chain uses TRBV15 and TRBJ2-1; 11 positions agree with TRBD2. V trimming: 4 bases; J trimming: 5 bases; junction bases outside the gene matches: 10. The CDR3 has 17 amino acids. Per germline, CDR1 LNHNV and CDR2 YYDKDF (reference sequence). The CDR3 is CATSIPIAGGPNNEQFF. Here the CDR3 DNA reads TGTGCCACCAGCATCCCCATAGCGGGAGGGCCAAACAATGAGCAGTTCTTC.

V usage is TRBV2 and J usage is TRBJ2-7, with 8 bases identical to TRBD1. Trimming took 9 bases from V and 0 from J; bases not matched to a gene: 7. The length of the CDR3 is 14 residues. The germline gives CDR1 SNHLY, CDR2 FYNNEI. The CDR3 sequence: CASGGDRSSYEQYF. The CDR3 nucleotides read TGTGCCAGTGGAGGGGACAGGTCCTCCTACGAGCAGTACTTC.

CDR3 nucleotide sequence: TGTGCCAGCGGATGGGGCAGGGCCTACGAGCAGTACTTC. Its protein is CASGWGRAYEQYF. The chain couples TRBV6-1 to TRBJ2-5, with a possible D match to TRBD1 (5 bases). The end of the DNA aligns better with TRBJ2-7, so the J call may be wrong. The germline V gene encodes CDR1 MNHNS and CDR2 SASEGT. The CDR3 has 13 residues.

This rearrangement joins TRBV7-8 to TRBJ2-3, with TRBD2 as a possible D gene (6 bases). The CDR3 spans 14 residues. Per germline, CDR1 SGHVS and CDR2 FQNEAQ. V was clipped by 5 bases and J by 0 bases, with 9 bases between them. This CDR3 reads CASSPGLSTDTQYF. The CDR3, as DNA: TGTGCCAGCAGCCCGGGACTCAGCACAGATACGCAGTATTTT.

This sequence joins TRBV7-9 and TRBJ1-1; D is ambiguous. Germline V gene lookup returns CDR1 SEHNR and CDR2 FQNEAQ (reference sequence). CDR3 size: 14 residues. V was trimmed by 5 bases and J by 3 bases, leaving 13 bases between them. CDR3 loop: CASSPPWGDTEAFF. DNA for the CDR3: TGTGCCAGCAGCCCTCCGTGGGGAGACACTGAAGCTTTCTTT.

The chain couples TRBV4-2 to TRBJ2-3; D is ambiguous. Trimming cost V 1 base and J 6 bases, with 8 bases left between them. The V gene's germline CDR1 is LGHNA and CDR2 YNFKEQ. There are 13 residues in the CDR3. CDR3 sequence: CASSQARWDTQYF. Written as DNA, the CDR3 is TGTGCCAGCAGCCAAGCGAGGTGGGATACGCAGTATTTT.

This chain connects TRBV18 to TRBJ1-1; D is ambiguous. V lost 1 base, J lost 3 bases, and 12 bases lay in between. The CDR3 runs to 15 residues. In germline, CDR1 is KGHSH, CDR2 LQKENI. Written as DNA, the CDR3 is TGTGCCAGCTCACCACAGGCAGGCCCAGACACTGAAGCTTTCTTT. Translated: CASSPQAGPDTEAFF.

The rearrangement joins TRBV2 to TRBJ2-3; 9 positions match TRBD1. CDR1 and CDR2 from the germline V gene are SNHLY and FYNNEI. The V and J ends lost 3 bases and 2 bases, in that order; junction bases with no gene match: 3. The CDR3 covers 15 residues. This CDR3 reads CASSEGQGDTDTQYF. The DNA for the CDR3 is TGTGCCAGCAGTGAGGGACAGGGTGACACAGATACGCAGTATTTT.

V usage is TRBV7-3 and J usage is TRBJ2-2; D possibly corresponds to TRBD2 (6 bases). CDR3 length: 13 amino acids. V was pared by 2 bases and J by 7 bases, with 8 bases between. In germline, CDR1 is SGHTA, CDR2 FQGTGA. As DNA, the CDR3 is TGTGCCAGCAGCTTAGGAGGGTTCGGGGAGCTGTTTTTT. The encoded protein is CASSLGGFGELFF.

This clone was counted once. The V gene is TRBV19, the J gene TRBJ1-5; 8 bases fit TRBD1. Looked up from germline, CDR1 is LNHDA and CDR2 is SQIVND (reference sequence). The J segment lost 4 bases and the V segment lost 1 base, leaving 0 bases of the junction unmatched. This CDR3 region has 14 residues. The CDR3 DNA follows: TGTGCCAGTAGTATAGGGACAGGGAATCAGCCCCAGCATTTT. It encodes CASSIGTGNQPQHF. Using reference TRBV19 and TRBJ1-5 for the parts outside the CDR3, the full variable domain is DGGITQSPKYLFRKEGQNVTLSCEQNLNHDAMYWYRQDPGQGLRLIYYSQIVNDFQKGDIAEGYSVSREKKESFPLTVTSAQKNPTAFYLCASSIGTGNQPQHFGDGTRLSIL.

This clone has just a few counts. The chain is built from TRBV18 and TRBJ1-5; no reliable D call. V lost 4 bases and J 4 bases, leaving 8 bases between the germline ends. The CDR3 covers 13 residues. Germline CDR1 KGHSH, CDR2 LQKENI. Written as DNA, the CDR3 is TGTGCCAGCTCACGGGCCACTAATCAGCCCCAGCATTTT. Protein: CASSRATNQPQHF.

This rearrangement joins TRBV2 to TRBJ2-6, with a tentative D call TRBD1 (5 bases). The V gene lost 8 bases and the J gene lost 0 bases, with 20 bases spanning the gap. The V gene's germline CDR1 is SNHLY and CDR2 FYNNEI. The CDR3 loop spans 18 amino acids. CDR3 DNA: TGTGCCAGCGTTCCGACTGGGGCAACCCGCTCTGGGGCCAACGTCCTGACTTTC. It is translated as CASVPTGATRSGANVLTF.

CDR3 region: CASITSGVTDTQYF. The CDR3 DNA follows: TGTGCCAGCATCACTAGCGGAGTCACAGATACGCAGTATTTT. This chain joins TRBV2 and TRBJ2-3; 8 positions agree with TRBD2. The V gene's germline CDR1 is SNHLY and CDR2 FYNNEI. The CDR3 has 14 amino acids. Germline trimming cut 7 bases from V and 2 bases from J; bases unmatched to any gene: 5. Full variable domain (remainder filled in from reference TRBV2 and TRBJ2-3): EPEVTQTPSHQVTQMGQEVILRCVPISNHLYFYWYRQILGQKVEFLVSFYNNEISEKSEIFDDQFSVERPDGSNFTLKIRSTKLEDSAMYFCASITSGVTDTQYFGPGTRLTVL.

This clone was picked up one time. This chain joins TRBV7-2 and TRBJ2-3; D call uncertain. CDR1 and CDR2 from the germline V gene are SGHTA and FQGNSA. The CDR3 extends over 16 amino acids. V gave up 1 base and J gave up 5 bases, with 16 bases separating them. The CDR3 coding sequence is TGTGCCAGCAGCTTAGAAGCCGTGGTACCGGGAGATACGCAGTATTTT. It specifies CASSLEAVVPGDTQYF.

The chain has TRBV27 and TRBJ2-7; D possibly corresponds to TRBD1 (6 bases). V was cut by 5 bases and J by 6 bases, with 17 bases left in between. The CDR3 is 14 residues long. Germline lookup yields CDR1 MNHEY and CDR2 SMNVEV (reference sequence). The DNA for the CDR3 is TGTGCCAGCAGTGAGGGACAACAATTCCTCGAGCAGTACTTC. This sequence encodes CASSEGQQFLEQYF.

The V gene is TRBV6-4, the J gene TRBJ2-3; 7 bases line up with TRBD2. The germline V gene has CDR1 MRHNA and CDR2 SNTAGT. This CDR3 is 15 amino acids long. After removal of 2 bases from V and 2 bases from J, the junction contained 4 bases not matched to a gene. CDR3 protein: CASSDGGEHTDTQYF. The CDR3 DNA reads as TGTGCCAGCAGTGACGGGGGGGAGCACACAGATACGCAGTATTTT.

The chain recombines TRBV19 with TRBJ2-3; 9 bases map to TRBD2. This CDR3 is built from 16 residues. The germline CDR1 and CDR2 sequences are LNHDA and SQIVND (reference sequence). J gave up 5 bases and V 1 base, and 7 bases lay outside the gene matches. CDR3 amino acids: CASSIGQAGGGDTQYF. The CDR3 coding sequence is TGTGCCAGTAGTATAGGTCAAGCGGGAGGAGGAGATACGCAGTATTTT.

The chain employs TRBV10-3 and TRBJ2-5; D may be TRBD2 (6 bases). Germline V CDR1 and CDR2: ENHRY, SYGVKD. The CDR3 loop spans 17 amino acids. V dropped 2 bases and J dropped 2 bases, with 18 bases sitting between them. CDR3 sequence: CAISEPPGAGPQETQYF. The CDR3 region has the DNA TGTGCCATCAGTGAGCCTCCCGGGGCGGGGCCTCAAGAGACCCAGTACTTC.

This clone was observed a single time. The rearrangement uses TRBV7-9 and TRBJ1-2; 8 bases line up with TRBD1. V was clipped by 5 bases and J by 3 bases; unmatched bases: 8. CDR1 SEHNR and CDR2 FQNEAQ come from the germline V gene (reference sequence). The CDR3 has 15 residues. The CDR3 sequence is CASSHLQGGDYGYTF. CDR3 sequence (DNA): TGTGCCAGCAGCCACTTACAGGGGGGGGACTATGGCTACACCTTC.

The V call is TRBV6-5, the J call TRBJ1-2, with D possibly TRBD1 on 6 matching bases. CDR1 and CDR2 from the germline V gene are MNHEY and SVGAGI. With 0 bases removed from V and 4 bases from J, the gap between germline ends came to 9 bases. The CDR3 extends over 14 amino acids. The CDR3 loop reads CASSYSTGLYGYTF. The CDR3 coding sequence is TGTGCCAGCAGTTACTCAACAGGGCTCTATGGCTACACCTTC.

The chain combines TRBV29-1 with TRBJ2-1; TRBD2 aligns across 11 bases. The CDR3 covers 15 residues. Trimming cost V 4 bases and J 6 bases; bases outside gene matches: 8. CDR1 and CDR2 from the germline V gene are SQVTM and ANQGSEA. The CDR3 coding sequence is TGCAGCGTTGCCTTCCTAGCGGGAGGTCCCAATGAGCAGTTCTTC. This sequence encodes CSVAFLAGGPNEQFF.

The chain carries TRBV4-2 and TRBJ1-1; 7 nucleotides align to TRBD1. Trimming at V came to 0 bases and at J to 2 bases, leaving 0 bases not matched to a gene. The CDR3 runs to 14 residues. CDR1 is LGHNA and CDR2 is YNFKEQ in the germline V gene. The chain's CDR3 is CASSQEGGNTEAFF. CDR3 coding DNA: TGTGCCAGCAGCCAAGAAGGGGGCAACACTGAAGCTTTCTTT.